These T cell receptor beta chains were read from a single sample in a study of blood T cells in healthy people across ages. TCRdb independently ran MiXCR on the 5' RACE reads; one entry per CDR3 protein. Of around 1,500,000 distinct CDR3 sequences detected, over 25% appear once; the ten largest clones hold 7.7%. The sample taken for sequencing was blood. The source of these receptors is a woman aged 25 to 45 in good health. Both conserved end residues are part of each CDR3.

TRBV12-3/TRBV12-4,CASRPLGGDSYSYNELFF
TRBV29-1,CSVEGVGGVYNEQFF
TRBV24-1,CATSDSGTGNNEQFF
TRBV2,CASIVETQYF
TRBV29-1,CSVRDRAGTANTEAFF
TRBV12-3/TRBV12-4,CASSPGTSGGASDKNIQYF
TRBV7-9,CASSTSTGTEAFF
TRBV9,CASSAGLAGGQETQYF
TRBV20-1,CSARDRVLALNEQFF
TRBV12-3/TRBV12-4,CASSFWDTGELFF
TRBV7-9,CASSSHDMAFGYTF
TRBV7-2,CASSFLLAGGRSDTQYF